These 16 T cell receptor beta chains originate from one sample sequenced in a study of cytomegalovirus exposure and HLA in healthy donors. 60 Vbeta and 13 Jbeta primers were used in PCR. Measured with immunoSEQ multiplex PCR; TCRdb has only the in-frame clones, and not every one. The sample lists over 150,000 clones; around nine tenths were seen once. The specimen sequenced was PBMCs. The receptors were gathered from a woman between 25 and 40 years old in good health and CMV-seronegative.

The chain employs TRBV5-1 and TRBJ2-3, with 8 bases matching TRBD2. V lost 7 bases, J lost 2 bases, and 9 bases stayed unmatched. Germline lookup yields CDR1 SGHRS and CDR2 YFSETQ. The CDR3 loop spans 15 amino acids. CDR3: CASASGGGDTDTQYF. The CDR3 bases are TGCGCCAGCGCCTCGGGGGGGGGCGACACAGATACGCAGTATTTT.

CDR3 in DNA: TGCGCCAGCAGTGATTCGAGCGGGGCTAGCTCCTACAATGAGCAGTTCTTC. Its translation is CASSDSSGASSYNEQFF. The rearrangement links TRBV10-2 to TRBJ2-1; TRBD2 agrees at 7 bases. Per the germline V gene, CDR1 is WSHSY and CDR2 is SAAADI. The CDR3 is 17 residues long. V was pared by 3 bases and J by 0 bases, with 8 bases of the junction left unmatched.

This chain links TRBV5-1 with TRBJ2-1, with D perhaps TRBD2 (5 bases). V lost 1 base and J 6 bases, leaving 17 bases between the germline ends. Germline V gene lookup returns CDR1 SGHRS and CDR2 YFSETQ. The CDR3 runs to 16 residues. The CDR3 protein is CASSLLQALRGNEQFF. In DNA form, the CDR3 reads TGCGCCAGCAGCTTGTTGCAGGCCCTCCGGGGCAATGAGCAGTTCTTC.

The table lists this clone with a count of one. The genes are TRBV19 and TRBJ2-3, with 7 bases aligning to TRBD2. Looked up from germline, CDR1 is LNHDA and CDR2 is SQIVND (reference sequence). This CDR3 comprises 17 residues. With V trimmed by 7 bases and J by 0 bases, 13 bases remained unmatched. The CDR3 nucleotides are TGTGCCAGTACCCCAACTGTGGGAGGGAGCAGCACAGATACGCAGTATTTT. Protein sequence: CASTPTVGGSSTDTQYF.

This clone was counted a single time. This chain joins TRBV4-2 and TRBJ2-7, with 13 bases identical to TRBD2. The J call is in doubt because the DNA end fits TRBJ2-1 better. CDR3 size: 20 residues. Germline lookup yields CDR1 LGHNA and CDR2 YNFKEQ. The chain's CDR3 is CASSQALLAGGPSWENEQFF. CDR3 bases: TGTGCCAGCAGCCAAGCGCTACTAGCGGGAGGGCCGTCGTGGGAAAATGAGCAGTTCTTC.

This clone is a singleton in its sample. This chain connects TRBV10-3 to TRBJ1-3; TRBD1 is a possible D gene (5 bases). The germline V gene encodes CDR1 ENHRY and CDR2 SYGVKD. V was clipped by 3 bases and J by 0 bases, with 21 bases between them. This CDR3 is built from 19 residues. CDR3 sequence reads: CAISESFTGTISSGNTIYF. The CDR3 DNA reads TGTGCCATCAGTGAATCCTTTACAGGCACAATTAGCTCTGGAAACACCATATATTTT.

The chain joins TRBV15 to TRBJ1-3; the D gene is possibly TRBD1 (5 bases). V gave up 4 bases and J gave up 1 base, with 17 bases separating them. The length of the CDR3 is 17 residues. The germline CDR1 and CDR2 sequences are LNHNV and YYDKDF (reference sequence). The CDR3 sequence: CATSNGGQAGSGNTIYF. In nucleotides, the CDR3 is TGTGCCACCAGCAACGGGGGTCAAGCGGGATCTGGAAACACCATATATTTT. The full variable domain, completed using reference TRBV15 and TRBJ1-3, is DAMVIQNPRYQVTQFGKPVTLSCSQTLNHNVMYWYQQKSSQAPKLLFHYYDKDFNNEADTPDNFQSRRPNTSFCFLDIRSPGLGDTAMYLCATSNGGQAGSGNTIYFGEGSWLTVV.

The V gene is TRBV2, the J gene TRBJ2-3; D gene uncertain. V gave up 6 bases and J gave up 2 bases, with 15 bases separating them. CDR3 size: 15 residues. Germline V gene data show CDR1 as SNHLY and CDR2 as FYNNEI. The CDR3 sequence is CASSVRGAFTDTQYF. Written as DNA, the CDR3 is TGTGCCAGCAGCGTCCGCGGAGCCTTCACAGATACGCAGTATTTT.

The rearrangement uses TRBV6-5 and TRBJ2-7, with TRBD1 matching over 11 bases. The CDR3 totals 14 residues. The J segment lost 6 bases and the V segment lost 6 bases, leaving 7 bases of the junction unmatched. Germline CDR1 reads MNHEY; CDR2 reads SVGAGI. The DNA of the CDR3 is TGTGCCAGCAGGCCGCGGACAGGGGGCCCCGAGCAGTACTTC. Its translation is CASRPRTGGPEQYF.

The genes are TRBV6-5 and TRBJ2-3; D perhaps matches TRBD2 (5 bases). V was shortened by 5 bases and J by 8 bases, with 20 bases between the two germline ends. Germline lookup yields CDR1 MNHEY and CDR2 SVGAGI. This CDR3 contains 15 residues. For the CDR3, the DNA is TGTGCCAGCAGTCCCACGGCCCTCGGGATTTCTACGCAGTATTTT. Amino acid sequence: CASSPTALGISTQYF.

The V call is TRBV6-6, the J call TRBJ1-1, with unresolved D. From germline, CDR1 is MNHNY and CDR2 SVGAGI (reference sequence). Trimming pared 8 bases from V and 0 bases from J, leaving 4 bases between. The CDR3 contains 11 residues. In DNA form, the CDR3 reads TGTGCCAGCCACATGAACACTGAAGCTTTCTTT. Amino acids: CASHMNTEAFF.

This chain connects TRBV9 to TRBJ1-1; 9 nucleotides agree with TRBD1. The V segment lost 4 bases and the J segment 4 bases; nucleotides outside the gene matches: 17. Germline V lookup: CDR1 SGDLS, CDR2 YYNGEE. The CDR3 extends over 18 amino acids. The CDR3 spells CASSSEGTGSSKGTEAFF. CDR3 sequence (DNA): TGTGCCAGCAGCTCAGAGGGGACAGGGTCGTCTAAAGGCACTGAAGCTTTCTTT. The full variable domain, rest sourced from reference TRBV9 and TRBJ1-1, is DSGVTQTPKHLITATGQRVTLRCSPRSGDLSVYWYQQSLDQGLQFLIQYYNGEERAKGNILERFSAQQFPDLHSELNLSSLELGDSALYFCASSSEGTGSSKGTEAFFGQGTRLTVV.

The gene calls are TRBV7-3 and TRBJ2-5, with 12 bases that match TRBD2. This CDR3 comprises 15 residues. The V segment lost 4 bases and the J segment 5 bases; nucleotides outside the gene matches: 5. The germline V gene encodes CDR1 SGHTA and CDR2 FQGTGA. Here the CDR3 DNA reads TGTGCCAGCAGCTCTAGCGGGAGGGCCGGGGAGACCCAGTACTTC. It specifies CASSSSGRAGETQYF. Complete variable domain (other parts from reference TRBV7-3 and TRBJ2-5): GAGVSQTPSNKVTEKGKYVELRCDPISGHTALYWYRQSLGQGPEFLIYFQGTGAADDSGLPNDRFFAVRPEGSVSTLKIQRTERGDSAVYLCASSSSGRAGETQYFGPGTRLLVL.

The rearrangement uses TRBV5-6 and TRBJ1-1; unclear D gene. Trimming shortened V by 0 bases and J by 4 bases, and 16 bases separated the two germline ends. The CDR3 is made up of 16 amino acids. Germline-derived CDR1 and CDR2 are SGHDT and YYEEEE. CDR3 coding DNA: TGTGCCAGCAGCTTGGGGCAGTTAATAAGTGGCACTGAAGCTTTCTTT. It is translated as CASSLGQLISGTEAFF. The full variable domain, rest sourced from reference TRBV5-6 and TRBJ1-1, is DAGVTQSPTHLIKTRGQQVTLRCSPKSGHDTVSWYQQALGQGPQFIFQYYEEEERQRGNFPDRFSGHQFPNYSSELNVNALLLGDSALYLCASSLGQLISGTEAFFGQGTRLTVV.

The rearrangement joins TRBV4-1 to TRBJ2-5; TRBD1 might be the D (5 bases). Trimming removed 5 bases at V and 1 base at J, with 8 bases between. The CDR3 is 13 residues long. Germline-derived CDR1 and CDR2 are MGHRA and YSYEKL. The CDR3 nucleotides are TGCGCCAGCAGCTCAGGGCTCCAAGAGACCCAGTACTTC. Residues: CASSSGLQETQYF.

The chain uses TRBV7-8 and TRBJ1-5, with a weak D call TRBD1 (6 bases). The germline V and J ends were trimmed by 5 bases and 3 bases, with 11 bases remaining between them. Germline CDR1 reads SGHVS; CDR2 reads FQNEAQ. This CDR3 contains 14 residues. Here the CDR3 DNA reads TGTGCCAGCAGCCCCCAGGGGCTCAATCAGCCCCAGCATTTT. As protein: CASSPQGLNQPQHF.